The 15 T cell receptor beta chains listed next were all sequenced from one sample in a study of cytomegalovirus exposure and HLA in healthy donors. Use of 60 Vbeta and 13 Jbeta primers characterized the PCR. Data came from immunoSEQ multiplex PCR; TCRdb stores just in-frame clones and leaves some out. The sample records about 150,000 clones, approximately 75% being singletons. The sequenced sample was PBMCs. The receptors shown here come from a man aged 18-30 years in good health and CMV-seronegative.

V gene TRBV27 combines with J gene TRBJ2-7, with D possibly being TRBD1 (6 bases). V dropped 8 bases and J dropped 1 base, with 15 bases sitting between them. The CDR3 is made up of 14 amino acids. Germline CDR1 and CDR2: MNHEY and SMNVEV (reference sequence). DNA for the CDR3: TGTGCCAGCTGGACCGGGACATCTTCCTACGAGCAGTACTTC. Its translation: CASWTGTSSYEQYF.

This clone was seen a handful of times. The chain carries TRBV11-3 and TRBJ1-1; D gene unclear. In germline, CDR1 is SGHNT, CDR2 YENEEA. The CDR3 consists of 13 residues. Trimming took off 4 bases at V and 3 bases at J, with 9 bases between the two ends. The CDR3 sequence: CASSSRRDTEAFF. CDR3 DNA: TGTGCCAGCAGCTCCCGACGGGACACTGAAGCTTTCTTT.

The chain couples TRBV5-4 to TRBJ2-4; TRBD1 might be the D (5 bases). Germline assignment: CDR1 SGHNT and CDR2 YYREEE (reference sequence). Trimming shortened V by 0 bases and J by 2 bases, and 18 bases separated the two germline ends. This CDR3 has 18 residues. CDR3 loop: CASSLGQGRALTKNIQYF. The CDR3 coding sequence is TGTGCCAGCAGCTTGGGGCAGGGTCGGGCACTAACCAAAAACATTCAGTACTTC.

This chain uses TRBV10-2 with TRBJ2-7, with a tentative D call TRBD2 (6 bases). Germline values: CDR1 WSHSY, CDR2 SAAADI. The V end was cut by 0 bases, the J end by 3 bases, with 18 bases between. The CDR3 is 17 residues long. CDR3 in amino acids: CASSESTRDWGDYEQYF. In DNA, the CDR3 is TGCGCCAGCAGTGAGTCGACTAGGGATTGGGGTGACTACGAGCAGTACTTC.

The chain has TRBV19 and TRBJ2-2; 11 bases are a match to TRBD1. In germline, CDR1 is LNHDA, CDR2 SQIVND (reference sequence). The CDR3 covers 15 residues. Unmatched junction bases numbered 6, after V lost 6 bases and J lost 6 bases. CDR3 sequence reads: CASRTGTGGSGELFF. The CDR3 nucleotides are TGTGCCAGTAGGACCGGGACAGGGGGTTCCGGGGAGCTGTTTTTT.

V and J are TRBV5-1 and TRBJ2-1, with D possibly being TRBD2 (6 bases). V was clipped by 4 bases and J by 5 bases, with 13 bases between them. This CDR3 region has 14 residues. Germline-derived CDR1 and CDR2 are SGHRS and YFSETQ. CDR3 nucleotides: TGCGCCAGCAGCGTCGGGAGCAAAAACAATGAGCAGTTCTTC. This codes for CASSVGSKNNEQFF.

The chain joins TRBV18 to TRBJ1-1; D is unclear. V lost 1 base and J lost 3, with 6 bases in between. The CDR3 totals 13 residues. Germline CDR1 reads KGHSH; CDR2 reads LQKENI. The CDR3 loop is CASSPQRDTEAFF. The CDR3, as DNA: TGTGCCAGCTCACCACAGAGGGACACTGAAGCTTTCTTT.

CDR3 sequence (DNA): TGTGCCAGCAGCTTGACAGGGGGCGCAGACTACACCTTC. It is translated as CASSLTGGADYTF. The chain has TRBV5-4 and TRBJ1-2; TRBD1 matches at 9 bases. The CDR3 is made up of 13 amino acids. Per germline, CDR1 SGHNT and CDR2 YYREEE (reference sequence). V trimming: 1 base; J trimming: 10 bases; junction bases outside the gene matches: 5. The full variable domain, with the rest looked up from reference TRBV5-4 and TRBJ1-2, is ETGVTQSPTHLIKTRGQQVTLRCSSQSGHNTVSWYQQALGQGPQFIFQYYREEENGRGNFPPRFSGLQFPNYSSELNVNALELDDSALYLCASSLTGGADYTFGSGTRLTVV.

The J gene is TRBJ1-4, the V gene TRBV5-4; 7 bases line up with TRBD1. V was pared by 2 bases and J by 2 bases, with 18 bases of the junction left unmatched. The CDR3 length is 20 residues. Germline V gene lookup returns CDR1 SGHNT and CDR2 YYREEE (reference sequence). CDR3 protein: CASSFYMTRGQVSTNEKLFF. The DNA of the CDR3 is TGTGCCAGCAGCTTCTATATGACAAGGGGGCAAGTGTCGACTAATGAAAAACTGTTTTTT.

The chain couples TRBV2 to TRBJ1-5; D is unclear. The CDR3 length is 13 residues. V gave up 3 bases and J gave up 5 bases, with 8 bases separating them. Per germline, CDR1 SNHLY and CDR2 FYNNEI. CDR3 sequence (DNA): TGTGCCAGCAGTGACAGAAATTATCAGCCCCAGCATTTT. Amino acids: CASSDRNYQPQHF.

This clone was counted a single time. The genes are TRBV7-3 and TRBJ1-1; the D is unclear. V was trimmed by 5 bases and J by 0 bases, leaving 13 bases between them. The CDR3 has 15 residues. The germline CDR1 and CDR2 sequences are SGHTA and FQGTGA. CDR3 nucleotides: TGTGCCAGCAGCCCGGGAATAGTCATGAACACTGAAGCTTTCTTT. The encoded protein is CASSPGIVMNTEAFF.

A remark on this clone: At one end, the junction sequence differs from germline, possibly due to a read error. The chain uses TRBV7-9 and TRBJ2-5; 8 nucleotides agree with TRBD2. This CDR3 comprises 17 residues. Germline CDR1 and CDR2: SEHNR and FQNEAQ (reference sequence). CDR3 in amino acids: CASSLAGLAAPEKTQYF. The DNA of the CDR3 is TGTGCCAGCAGCCTAGCAGGACTAGCCGCACCGGAGAAGACCCAGTACTTC.

V and J are TRBV9 and TRBJ1-1, with D unresolved. This CDR3 is 16 amino acids long. V was trimmed by 3 bases and J by 2 bases, leaving 17 bases between them. Germline lookup yields CDR1 SGDLS and CDR2 YYNGEE. CDR3 in DNA: TGTGCCAGCAGCGGCAGCAGGTCCCGATCCAACACTGAAGCTTTCTTT. Translation: CASSGSRSRSNTEAFF.

This chain connects TRBV10-1 to TRBJ1-1; 9 bases fit TRBD1. V dropped 8 bases and J dropped 3; count of bases not matched to a gene: 4. This CDR3 spans 13 amino acids. Germline assignment: CDR1 WNHNN and CDR2 SYGVQD (reference sequence). CDR3 amino acids: CASRGQGDTEAFF. The CDR3 nucleotides are TGCGCCAGCCGGGGACAGGGCGACACTGAAGCTTTCTTT.

This chain links TRBV5-1 with TRBJ2-1; weak D call: TRBD2 (6 bases). V lost 4 bases to trimming and J lost 2 bases, with 19 bases between them. Looked up from germline, CDR1 is SGHRS and CDR2 is YFSETQ. The CDR3 contains 17 residues. This chain's CDR3 is CASSRVNRGNTYNEQFF. CDR3 nucleotides: TGCGCCAGCAGCCGTGTGAACCGGGGGAATACCTACAATGAGCAGTTCTTC.